A single sample gave rise to the 20 T cell receptor beta chains below, sequenced in a study of T-cell memory formation after mild COVID-19. TCRdb ran MiXCR on the 5' RACE reads and lists one entry per CDR3 protein. The table records a few hundred thousand distinct CDR3 sequences, 16% of them present only once. What was sequenced was PBMCs or a T cell subset sorted from them (not recorded which). All receptors derive from a man aged 18 to 30 who had mild COVID-19 (a few samples of this study predate the infection). Cell type and time point are not known.

The V call is TRBV15, the J call TRBJ1-5; D is uncertain. This CDR3 has 21 residues. Germline assignment: CDR1 LNHNV and CDR2 YYDKDF (reference sequence). The V and J ends lost 5 bases and 0 bases respectively, with 29 bases between them. DNA of the CDR3: TGTGCCACCAGCCGTTACTTGGCAGGAATGTACGTAGAGAATAGCAATCAGCCCCAGCATTTT. Translated: CATSRYLAGMYVENSNQPQHF.

The chain employs TRBV2 and TRBJ2-7, with D possibly matching TRBD2 (6 bases). The germline CDR1 and CDR2 sequences are SNHLY and FYNNEI. The V gene lost 5 bases and the J gene lost 0 bases, with 8 bases spanning the gap. The CDR3 runs 13 residues. CDR3 sequence: CASSTGVSYEQYF. The CDR3 DNA is TGTGCCAGCAGTACGGGAGTCTCCTACGAGCAGTACTTC.

CDR3 region: CASSDVGRSTPDTQYF. CDR3 coding DNA: TGTGCCAGCAGTGATGTGGGACGGAGTACACCAGATACGCAGTATTTT. The rearrangement links TRBV2 to TRBJ2-3; the D call may be TRBD1 or TRBD2 (5 bases each). The germline V gene has CDR1 SNHLY and CDR2 FYNNEI. Trimming stripped 3 bases from V and 4 bases from J, with 17 bases between. The CDR3 length is 16 residues.

This clonotype was detected a few times. The chain links TRBV20-1 to TRBJ1-4, with a possible D match to TRBD1 (6 bases). From germline, CDR1 is DFQATT and CDR2 SNEGSKA (reference sequence). V shed 0 bases and J shed 4 bases, with 15 bases lying between them. The CDR3 is 16 residues long. The CDR3 DNA follows: TGCAGTGCTAGAGATCTAAGGACAGTAGATAATGAAAAACTGTTTTTT. This translates into CSARDLRTVDNEKLFF.

This clonotype came up a few times. This chain uses TRBV11-2 with TRBJ2-5; the D gene could be TRBD1 or TRBD2 (5 bases each). V shed 8 bases and J shed 2 bases, with 18 bases lying between them. The CDR3 totals 15 residues. CDR1 and CDR2 from the germline V gene are SGHAT and FQNNGV. The CDR3 loop reads CASVGSGLLQETQYF. CDR3 nucleotide sequence: TGTGCCAGCGTAGGTTCGGGGCTCCTGCAAGAGACCCAGTACTTC. Complete variable domain (other parts from reference TRBV11-2 and TRBJ2-5): EAGVAQSPRYKIIEKRQSVAFWCNPISGHATLYWYQQILGQGPKLLIQFQNNGVVDDSQLPKDRFSAERLKGVDSTLKIQPAKLEDSAVYLCASVGSGLLQETQYFGPGTRLLVL.

This clonotype has more than one count but fewer than ten. The junction shows a germline mismatch at one end, possibly a read error. This chain links TRBV20-1 with TRBJ2-1; possibly TRBD1 for D (6 bases). Germline CDR1 reads DFQATT; CDR2 reads SNEGSKA (reference sequence). This CDR3 comprises 15 residues. The CDR3 region is CSAREGRQAYNEQFF. The CDR3, as DNA: TGCAGTGCTCGAGAGGGGAGACAGGCCTACAATGAGCAGTTCTTC.

The chain recombines TRBV9 with TRBJ2-3; TRBD2 matches at 7 bases. Germline trimming cut 2 bases from V and 7 bases from J; bases unmatched to any gene: 13. Germline V gives CDR1 SGDLS, CDR2 YYNGEE. There are 16 residues in the CDR3. The DNA for the CDR3 is TGTGCCAGCAGCGTCTCGGGGGGTACGGGGATAAATACGCAGTATTTT. As protein: CASSVSGGTGINTQYF.

This clonotype was detected only a few times. The chain recombines TRBV12-3 or TRBV12-4 with TRBJ2-2; tentative D call: TRBD2 (5 bases). V lost 10 bases to trimming and J lost 1 base, with 13 bases between them. The CDR3 is 14 residues long. The CDR3 coding sequence is TGTGCCACCTACCACGGGGTGAACACCGGGGAGCTGTTTTTT. It is translated as CATYHGVNTGELFF.

The chain combines TRBV7-2 with TRBJ2-1; 11 nucleotides align to TRBD1. V was clipped by 5 bases and J by 14 bases; unmatched bases: 5. Germline V gene lookup returns CDR1 SGHTA and CDR2 FQGNSA. The CDR3 sequence is 12 residues long. CDR3 region: CASSNPGQGEFF. Written as DNA, the CDR3 is TGTGCCAGCAGCAACCCGGGACAGGGGGAGTTCTTC.

This clonotype was counted only a few times. The chain combines TRBV5-1 with TRBJ2-2; 8 bases are a match to TRBD1. The V gene's germline CDR1 is SGHRS and CDR2 YFSETQ. The CDR3 has 14 residues. The junction had 4 bases not matched to a gene; V was cut back by 2 bases and J by 7 bases. The CDR3 DNA is TGCGCCAGCAGCTTCCGGACAGGGCTCGGGGAGCTGTTTTTT. This translates into CASSFRTGLGELFF.

This clonotype was counted many times. This chain joins TRBV5-1 and TRBJ1-4; weak D call: TRBD1 (5 bases). Trimming shortened V by 2 bases and J by 0 bases, and 14 bases separated the two germline ends. Germline V CDR1 and CDR2: SGHRS, YFSETQ. The CDR3 length is 17 residues. The CDR3 is CASSLRPTGPTNEKLFF. In DNA form, the CDR3 reads TGCGCCAGCAGCTTACGACCAACAGGACCAACTAATGAAAAACTGTTTTTT.

V gene TRBV27 combines with J gene TRBJ2-7; D not resolved. V was clipped by 6 bases and J by 4 bases, with 13 bases between them. The CDR3 sequence is 13 residues long. Germline V CDR1 and CDR2: MNHEY, SMNVEV (reference sequence). This CDR3 is CASSRLGSYEQYV. CDR3 DNA: TGTGCCAGCAGCCGCCTTGGCTCATACGAGCAGTACGTC.

The chain combines TRBV13 with TRBJ1-4; D call uncertain. V lost 4 bases, J lost 3 bases, and 15 bases lay in between. This CDR3 is built from 16 residues. The germline V gene has CDR1 PRHDT and CDR2 FYEKMQ (reference sequence). CDR3 sequence: CASSSHDECANEKLFF. The CDR3 nucleotides are TGTGCCAGCAGCTCCCACGACGAGTGCGCTAATGAAAAACTGTTTTTT. Full variable domain (rest looked up from reference TRBV13 and TRBJ1-4): AAGVIQSPRHLIKEKRETATLKCYPIPRHDTVYWYQQGPGQDPQFLISFYEKMQSDKGSIPDRFSAQQFSDYHSELNMSSLELGDSALYFCASSSHDECANEKLFFGSGTQLSVL.

The chain is built from TRBV4-1 and TRBJ2-4; D assignment may be TRBD1 or TRBD2 (5 bases each). Trimming stripped 0 bases from V and 16 bases from J, with 13 bases between. The CDR3 has 12 residues. CDR1 and CDR2 from the germline V gene are MGHRA and YSYEKL. The CDR3 reads CASSQDGGSVYF. The CDR3 nucleotides are TGCGCCAGCAGCCAAGATGGGGGATCTGTATACTTC.

The chain is built from TRBV5-1 and TRBJ1-2; TRBD1 is a possible D gene (5 bases). The germline gives CDR1 SGHRS, CDR2 YFSETQ. The germline V and J ends were trimmed by 7 bases and 8 bases, with 18 bases remaining between them. This CDR3 spans 13 amino acids. The CDR3 reads CASRRVFDEGYTF. The CDR3, as DNA: TGCGCCAGCCGCAGGGTATTTGACGAGGGCTACACCTTC.

The V and J genes are TRBV6-5 and TRBJ2-5; D gene ambiguous. CDR3 size: 16 residues. Deletions cut 2 bases from V and 4 bases from J, with 17 bases between. The germline V gene encodes CDR1 MNHEY and CDR2 SVGAGI. In DNA, the CDR3 is TGTGCCAGCAGTTACGGGAACTCCGATCTTGGAGAGACCCAGTACTTC. Translated: CASSYGNSDLGETQYF.

In DNA form, the CDR3 reads TGTGCCAGCAGTCAAGGTGTACGGTATAACTATGGCTACACCTTC. Protein product: CASSQGVRYNYGYTF. The chain uses TRBV6-5 and TRBJ1-2; D remains unclear. The ends were cut back, 5 bases at V and 1 base at J, with 14 bases in the middle. Germline lookup yields CDR1 MNHEY and CDR2 SVGAGI. The CDR3 totals 15 residues.

The rearrangement uses TRBV5-1 and TRBJ1-1; 8 nucleotides line up with TRBD1. The CDR3 is 12 residues long. Germline V gene sequence: CDR1 SGHRS, CDR2 YFSETQ. J gave up 11 bases and V 4 bases, and 7 bases lay outside the gene matches. The CDR3 region is CASSTDREVAFF. The CDR3 nucleotides read TGCGCCAGCAGCACGGACAGGGAGGTGGCTTTCTTT.

The chain employs TRBV20-1 and TRBJ1-1; weak D call: TRBD1 (6 bases). Per germline, CDR1 DFQATT and CDR2 SNEGSKA (reference sequence). The V end lost 6 bases, the J end lost 4 bases, and 15 bases lay between the germline ends. The CDR3 is made up of 13 amino acids. The CDR3 DNA is TGCAGTGCCGACGAGGGGGGGCCCACTGAAGCTTTCTTT. Translation: CSADEGGPTEAFF.

This clonotype was seen a few times. The chain links TRBV5-1 to TRBJ2-3; D might be TRBD2 (6 bases). Germline CDR1 reads SGHRS; CDR2 reads YFSETQ. V lost 6 bases and J lost 5, with 13 bases in between. The CDR3 is 13 residues long. CDR3: CASTADGRDTQYF. As DNA, the CDR3 is TGCGCCAGCACCGCGGACGGGAGAGATACGCAGTATTTT.